One and the same sample provided the 19 T cell receptor beta chains below, sequenced in a study of post-analysis software for immune sequencing data. Included in the TCR beta cDNA libraries were unique molecular identifiers. TCRdb re-analysed the PCR reads in MiXCR, keeping a single row per CDR3 protein. The sample consists of 550,000 to 700,000 distinct CDR3 sequences, about 40% of them appearing once. For these receptors, no antigen is known. Whole-study findings and limits: Higher frequency in patients than in controls was seen for roughly five TRBV segments, with TRBV5-6, TRBV5-1 and TRBV20-1 among them.

The source material was blood. These receptors all come from a girl between 10 and 17 years old with multiple sclerosis.

In its sample, this clonotype was seen a few times. The V and J genes are TRBV29-1 and TRBJ2-1; TRBD2 might be the D (5 bases). From germline, CDR1 is SQVTM and CDR2 ANQGSEA. The CDR3 spans 14 residues. Trimming pared 4 bases from V and 7 bases from J, leaving 17 bases between. DNA for the CDR3: TGCAGCGTTGGTCATGCGGGCGAGCCAAATGAGCAGTTCTTC. Protein product: CSVGHAGEPNEQFF.

In its sample, this clonotype was seen once. The chain carries TRBV12-3 or TRBV12-4 and TRBJ1-5; 8 positions agree with TRBD1. The CDR3 is 15 amino acids. With V trimmed by 5 bases and J by 5 bases, 8 bases remained unmatched. The CDR3 DNA is TGTGCCAGCAGTCCCCTAGACAGGGGTTATCAGCCCCAGCATTTT. Its protein product is CASSPLDRGYQPQHF.

The V call is TRBV3-1, the J call TRBJ2-5; D remains unclear. Matching the DNA end better, TRBJ2-1 makes the J call doubtful. The CDR3 contains 14 residues. Germline V lookup: CDR1 LGHDT, CDR2 YNNKEL (reference sequence). The CDR3 protein is CASSQDSTYETQFF. The CDR3 nucleotides are TGTGCCAGCAGCCAAGATTCAACCTACGAGACCCAGTTCTTC.

The chain recombines TRBV10-3 with TRBJ1-2; D call uncertain. This CDR3 contains 17 residues. Germline CDR1 is ENHRY and CDR2 is SYGVKD. V was clipped by 0 bases and J by 4 bases, with 18 bases between them. CDR3 region: CAISESIVLSRPYGYTF. CDR3 nucleotide sequence: TGTGCCATCAGTGAGTCAATCGTCCTGTCTAGGCCCTATGGCTACACCTTC.

This clonotype was found a few times. The rearrangement uses TRBV12-3 or TRBV12-4 and TRBJ2-3; no reliable D call. V was clipped by 7 bases and J by 6 bases, with 11 bases between them. The CDR3 is made up of 12 amino acids. CDR3 nucleotides: TGTGCCAGCACCGACGGTAGGGATACGCAGTATTTT. Its protein product is CASTDGRDTQYF.

The chain combines TRBV7-2 with TRBJ2-2; 9 bases line up with TRBD2. In germline, CDR1 is SGHTA, CDR2 FQGNSA. The junction had 9 bases not matched to a gene; V was cut back by 0 bases and J by 1 base. This CDR3 comprises 19 residues. The CDR3 bases are TGTGCCAGCAGCTTAGCCCCACGTAGCGGGAGAGGGAACACCGGGGAGCTGTTTTTT. Translating gives CASSLAPRSGRGNTGELFF.

The V call is TRBV4-1, the J call TRBJ2-3; TRBD2 might be the D (6 bases). Germline V gene lookup returns CDR1 MGHRA and CDR2 YSYEKL. CDR3 length equals 16 residues. V lost 0 bases to trimming and J lost 0 bases, with 10 bases between them. This CDR3 is CASSQDNAGSTDTQYF. Here the CDR3 DNA reads TGCGCCAGCAGCCAAGACAACGCGGGAAGCACAGATACGCAGTATTTT.

This clonotype was observed a handful of times. The chain carries TRBV5-1 and TRBJ2-1; 11 bases match TRBD1. The CDR3 has 16 residues. After removal of 0 bases from V and 3 bases from J, the junction contained 2 bases not matched to a gene. Germline V CDR1 and CDR2: SGHRS, YFSETQ. Here the CDR3 reads CASSLGGTGGYNEQFF. The CDR3 DNA is TGCGCCAGCAGCTTGGGAGGGACAGGGGGCTACAATGAGCAGTTCTTC.

This clonotype was seen more than once but under ten times. V usage is TRBV2 and J usage is TRBJ2-1, with 12 bases that match TRBD2. Trimming took 5 bases from V and 9 from J; bases not matched to a gene: 11. Germline V lookup: CDR1 SNHLY, CDR2 FYNNEI. The CDR3 totals 16 residues. DNA of the CDR3: TGTGCCAGCAGTTTTGATAGACTAGCGGGAGTGGGTGAGCAGTTCTTC. It is translated as CASSFDRLAGVGEQFF.

In its sample, this clonotype was seen a few times. The V and J genes are TRBV12-3 or TRBV12-4 and TRBJ2-7; 7 bases line up with TRBD1. The CDR3 length is 14 residues. J was trimmed by 2 bases and V by 4 bases; bases with no gene match: 5. The CDR3 DNA is TGTGCCAGCAGTTCCCACAGGGGTCCCTACGAGCAGTACTTC. As protein: CASSSHRGPYEQYF.

The rearrangement uses TRBV12-5 and TRBJ2-7, with TRBD1 matching 8 bases. Germline V CDR1 and CDR2: LGHNT, FRNRAP. This CDR3 is 14 amino acids long. J gave up 5 bases and V 10 bases, and 13 bases lay outside the gene matches. CDR3 in amino acids: CANGRQGRTNEQYF. Here the CDR3 DNA reads TGTGCTAATGGGAGACAGGGGAGGACCAACGAGCAGTACTTC. The full variable domain, completed using reference TRBV12-5 and TRBJ2-7, is DARVTQTPRHKVTEMGQEVTMRCQPILGHNTVFWYRQTMMQGLELLAYFRNRAPLDDSGMPKDRFSAEMPDATLATLKIQPSEPRDSAVYFCANGRQGRTNEQYFGPGTRLTVT.

This clonotype was picked up a small number of times. The CDR3 region has the DNA TGTGCCAGCAGCTTAGGAAAGGTCGGCCAGCAGTTCTTC. This sequence encodes CASSLGKVGQQFF. The chain recombines TRBV7-2 with TRBJ2-1; D gene uncertain. Germline loops: CDR1 SGHTA, CDR2 FQGNSA. Trimming shortened V by 1 base and J by 11 bases, and 12 bases separated the two germline ends. The CDR3 is made up of 13 amino acids. The whole variable domain, remainder taken from reference TRBV7-2 and TRBJ2-1, is GAGVSQSPSNKVTEKGKDVELRCDPISGHTALYWYRQSLGQGLEFLIYFQGNSAPDKSGLPSDRFSAERTGGSVSTLTIQRTQQEDSAVYLCASSLGKVGQQFFGPGTRLTVL.

This clonotype showed up just a few times. The chain has TRBV7-9 and TRBJ2-3, with TRBD2 as a possible D gene (6 bases). Germline V gene data show CDR1 as SEHNR and CDR2 as FQNEAQ (reference sequence). V dropped 5 bases and J dropped 3 bases, with 15 bases sitting between them. This CDR3 contains 15 residues. The CDR3 coding sequence is TGTGCCAGCAGCCCATCGGGAGATCTAACAGATACGCAGTATTTT. Amino acid sequence: CASSPSGDLTDTQYF.

The chain couples TRBV12-3 or TRBV12-4 to TRBJ2-1, with 8 nucleotides matching TRBD1. The CDR3 consists of 14 residues. V lost 3 bases to trimming and J lost 5 bases; unmatched junction nucleotides: 3. CDR3 DNA sequence: TGTGCCAGCAGTTTTCGGGACAGGAACAATGAGCAGTTCTTC. It codes for CASSFRDRNNEQFF.

The V gene is TRBV6-1, the J gene TRBJ2-7; 7 nucleotides align to TRBD2. Germline lookup yields CDR1 MNHNS and CDR2 SASEGT. The J segment lost 0 bases and the V segment lost 4 bases, leaving 3 bases of the junction unmatched. The CDR3 is made up of 14 amino acids. CDR3 coding DNA: TGTGCCAGCAGTGGGCGGGGGAGCTCCTACGAGCAGTACTTC. It specifies CASSGRGSSYEQYF.

This sequence joins TRBV4-1 and TRBJ2-3, with D perhaps matching TRBD1 (6 bases). The CDR3 is 16 residues long. Germline CDR1 is MGHRA and CDR2 is YSYEKL. Trimming shortened V by 0 bases and J by 8 bases, and 18 bases separated the two germline ends. The CDR3 DNA reads as TGCGCCAGCAGCCAAGATCTCCCCGCAGGGGCAGGTACGCAGTATTTT. Protein: CASSQDLPAGAGTQYF.

This clonotype came up many times. This rearrangement joins TRBV7-3 to TRBJ2-1; no firm D call. Deletions cut 0 bases from V and 7 bases from J, with 4 bases between. This CDR3 spans 12 amino acids. Germline lookup yields CDR1 SGHTA and CDR2 FQGTGA. CDR3 nucleotide sequence: TGTGCCAGCAGCTTAACGGTGAATGAGCAGTTCTTC. The encoded protein is CASSLTVNEQFF.

This clonotype was observed a single time. V and J are TRBV6-6 and TRBJ2-7, with no clear D. V lost 7 bases and J lost 2, with 15 bases in between. CDR1 and CDR2 (germline): MNHNY, SVGAGI (reference sequence). The CDR3 covers 14 residues. CDR3 residues: CASTLGQPPYEQYF. The CDR3 bases are TGTGCCAGCACCCTAGGGCAACCTCCCTACGAGCAGTACTTC.

V is TRBV20-1 and J is TRBJ2-3, with TRBD2 identical over 10 bases. Germline CDR1 DFQATT, CDR2 SNEGSKA (reference sequence). After removal of 3 bases from V and 2 bases from J, the junction contained 11 bases not matched to a gene. CDR3 length: 17 residues. In nucleotides, the CDR3 is TGCAGTGCTAGTAGTGCCCTAGCGGGAGTTGACACAGATACGCAGTATTTT. Its translation is CSASSALAGVDTDTQYF.